This T cell receptor beta chain was profiled in a study of T cell responses to AZD1222 COVID-19 vaccine. Remarks on this clone: Its antigen is still unknown.

General study findings and limits: Spike as a whole was targeted by vaccine-associated CD4 TCRs, dominant at 160-218 and 743-854. Vaccination with two AZD1222 doses was followed by a rise in Spike-specific TCR breadth and depth. Reports say nearly half of spike-specific TCRs go after unmutated variant regions. White British ancestry dominated among donors, who included more females, and clonal diversity was possibly underestimated.

Profiled with immunoSEQ multiplex PCR; TCRdb holds only in-frame clones, not every one. The sample contains about 140,000 clones, roughly nine tenths of which appear only once. This TCR was recovered from an adult in good health. This material consisted of peripheral blood, taken on day 0 of AZD1222 vaccination.

The CDR3 DNA follows: TGCGCCAGCAGCCAAGATTTAGAGACCCAGTACTTC. Translated, it gives CASSQDLETQYF. V usage is TRBV4-1 and J usage is TRBJ2-5; the D is unclear. Trimming stripped 0 bases from V and 4 bases from J, with 3 bases between. The CDR3 runs to 12 residues. CDR1 and CDR2 (germline): MGHRA, YSYEKL.